A selection of T cell receptor beta chains follows, all from one sample in a study of blood T cells in healthy people across ages. TCRdb re-called the 5' RACE reads through MiXCR, storing one row per CDR3 protein. The data contain roughly 900,000 distinct CDR3 sequences, 29% of them singletons. The sample was blood. The receptor source for this set is a woman older than 75 in good health. Both conserved end residues are part of each CDR3. Each record gives: J gene, V gene, D gene, clone size, CDR3 DNA, CDR3 protein. A D gene is named only where the DNA matches it firmly. Clone size is stated in some rows and not others, as once, few, many or a class when expanded.

>TRBJ2-3|TRBV12-3/TRBV12-4|-|-
TGTGCCAACAGTCCACCTGGACAGCAGAGCACGGATACGCAGTATTTT
CANSPPGQQSTDTQYF
>TRBJ2-4|TRBV7-2|-|many
TGTGCCAGCAGCTTAGGGGGAGTACTAGCCAAAAACATTCAGTACTTC
CASSLGGVLAKNIQYF
>TRBJ1-2|TRBV3-1|-|few
TGTGCCAGCAGCCAAGGCGGGGGCCAGGGTGGCTACACCTTC
CASSQGGGQGGYTF
>TRBJ2-1|TRBV3-1|-|many
TGTGCCAGCAGCCAAAGGGGGGGGTACAATGAGCAGTTCTTC
CASSQRGGYNEQFF
>TRBJ1-5|TRBV19|TRBD1|-
TGTGCCAGTAGTGTTTCCGGGACAGATAATCAGCCCCAGCATTTT
CASSVSGTDNQPQHF
>TRBJ2-5|TRBV6-5|TRBD1|many
TGTGCCAGCAAGGGGGTTGCACAGGGGGAAGAGACCCAGTACTTC
CASKGVAQGEETQYF
>TRBJ1-6|TRBV5-1|-|-
TGCGCCAGCAGCATGGACGGGAAGAGCTCCTATAATTCACCCCTCCACTTT
CASSMDGKSSYNSPLHF
>TRBJ1-2|TRBV5-1|TRBD1|many
TGCGCCAGCAGCCCGGACAGGGGCTATGGCTACACCTTC
CASSPDRGYGYTF
>TRBJ2-2|TRBV5-1|-|few
TGCGCCAGCAGCACAATACAGGGAAACACCGGGGAGCTGTTTTTT
CASSTIQGNTGELFF
>TRBJ2-7|TRBV28|TRBD1|many
TGTGCCAGCAGTTTGGCCGGGACAGGAAACACCTACGAGCAGTACTTC
CASSLAGTGNTYEQYF
>TRBJ1-5|TRBV28|TRBD1|-
TGTGCCAGCAGTTTAAGGGGGGACAGGTTAGGTCAGCCCCAGCATTTT
CASSLRGDRLGQPQHF
>TRBJ2-3|TRBV12-3/TRBV12-4|TRBD2|-
TGTGCCAGCAGTTTATCGCCCTCTAGCGGGGGGGGGGGAGATACGCAGTATTTT
CASSLSPSSGGGGDTQYF
>TRBJ1-1|TRBV10-2|TRBD1|-
TGCGCCAGCAGACCTGGACAGGGGGGATTGACTGAAGCTTTCTTT
CASRPGQGGLTEAFF
>TRBJ2-1|TRBV15|TRBD1|-
TGTGCCACCAGCAGAGATGGACAGGTTTACAATGAGCAGTTCTTC
CATSRDGQVYNEQFF
>TRBJ2-1|TRBV29-1|-|many
TGCAGCGCCGAAGAGGGGGTAGGAAATGAGCAGTTCTTC
CSAEEGVGNEQFF
>TRBJ1-2|TRBV6-5|TRBD1|-
TGTGCCAGCAGTCCCCGGGACAGGCATGGCTACACCTTC
CASSPRDRHGYTF
>TRBJ2-7|TRBV6-2/TRBV6-3|TRBD1|many
TGTGCCAGCAGACAGGGGGCAGGCGAGCAGTACTTC
CASRQGAGEQYF
>TRBJ2-3|TRBV7-2|-|many
TGTGCCAGCAGCTCCCAGGCTTCTAGCACAGATACGCAGTATTTT
CASSSQASSTDTQYF
>TRBJ2-3|TRBV4-3|-|-
TGCGCCAGCAGCCGATCCCGGGGGTTTAGCACAGATACGCAGTATTTT
CASSRSRGFSTDTQYF
>TRBJ2-3|TRBV12-3/TRBV12-4|-|few
TGTGCCAGCAGTTCCCCGGGACTGAGTCACCGAACGTTCACAGATACGCAGTATTTT
CASSSPGLSHRTFTDTQYF
>TRBJ1-2|TRBV6-6|-|many
TGTGCCAGCAGTTACGCGGGGGACCGCGGCTACACCTTC
CASSYAGDRGYTF
>TRBJ2-1|TRBV29-1|TRBD2|-
TGCAGCGTTGCCCGGACTAGCGCGCGCTCCTACAATGAGCAGTTCTTC
CSVARTSARSYNEQFF
>TRBJ2-5|TRBV5-5|TRBD1|many
TGTGCCAGCAGGGAAACACCGGGCAGGGGGGAGACCCAGTACTTC
CASRETPGRGETQYF
>TRBJ1-1|TRBV10-3|-|few
TGTGCCACCAGTGAGTCGAAGGGACAATCGAACACTGAAGCTTTCTTT
CATSESKGQSNTEAFF
>TRBJ1-4|TRBV18|-|-
TGTGCCAGCTCATCCAAGGAAAAACTGTTTTTT
CASSSKEKLFF
>TRBJ2-7|TRBV2|-|-
TGTGCCAGCAGTGTAGGGACGGTATCCTACGAGCAGTACTTC
CASSVGTVSYEQYF
>TRBJ2-1|TRBV6-6|-|few
TGTGCCAGCAGTTACTTGGCCACAGGTGAGCAGTTCTTC
CASSYLATGEQFF
>TRBJ2-1|TRBV20-1|-|many
TGCAGTGCTAGAGATGGGGGGCCTGGAAATGAGCAGTTCTTC
CSARDGGPGNEQFF
>TRBJ1-6|TRBV9|-|-
TGTGCCAGCAGCCCCGGGACAACATCCTATAATTCACCCCTCCACTTT
CASSPGTTSYNSPLHF
>TRBJ2-1|TRBV7-2|TRBD2|-
TGTGCCAGCAGCTTAGACAGCGGGGGGCGCTACAATGAGCAGTTCTTC
CASSLDSGGRYNEQFF
>TRBJ2-2|TRBV20-1|TRBD1|-
TGCAGTGCTGGGCAGGGGGCGAACACCGGGGAGCTGTTTTTT
CSAGQGANTGELFF
>TRBJ2-7|TRBV15|-|many
TGTGCCACCAGCAGTAACCAGGGGGGGTCCTACGAGCAGTACTTC
CATSSNQGGSYEQYF
>TRBJ1-2|TRBV7-9|-|many
TGTGCCAGCAGCTTACTTGGGAACGCGGATGGCTACACCTTC
CASSLLGNADGYTF
>TRBJ1-1|TRBV12-3/TRBV12-4|-|many
TGTGCCAGCGTACCGGGGGTGTCTAACACTGAAGCTTTCTTT
CASVPGVSNTEAFF
>TRBJ2-7|TRBV20-1|-|-
TGCAGTGCTAGAGATTTGGACTGGGCAAACTACGAGCAGTACTTC
CSARDLDWANYEQYF
>TRBJ1-5|TRBV10-3|-|-
TGTGTCACAAAAAGGGCAGGGAATAATCAGCCCCAGCATTTT
CVTKRAGNNQPQHF
>TRBJ1-2|TRBV5-1|-|many
TGCGCCAGCACCCCGACCGGTAACTATGGCTACACCTTC
CASTPTGNYGYTF
>TRBJ1-2|TRBV6-5|-|many
TGTGCCAGCGGTGGACCCTATGGCTACACCTTC
CASGGPYGYTF
>TRBJ2-7|TRBV20-1|-|few
TGCAGTGCTAGAGGACAAACCCCCTACGAGCAGTACTTC
CSARGQTPYEQYF
>TRBJ1-5|TRBV3-1|TRBD1|-
TGTGCCAGCAGCCACTCCACTTCAGGGGGGAATCAGCCCCAGCATTTT
CASSHSTSGGNQPQHF
>TRBJ1-6|TRBV20-1|TRBD1|-
TGCAGTGCTAGATGGACAGGGCTTTCTTATAATTCACCCCTCCACTTT
CSARWTGLSYNSPLHF
>TRBJ1-5|TRBV20-1|-|few
TGCAGTGCTAGGGGGCGAAGCAATCAGCCCCAGCATTTT
CSARGRSNQPQHF
>TRBJ1-2|TRBV20-1|-|many
TGCAGTGCTAGGCCGACAGTTAACTATGGCTACACCTTC
CSARPTVNYGYTF
>TRBJ2-1|TRBV20-1|TRBD2|-
TGCAGTGCTAGCGCCCATGGACTAGCGGGGGGGCGTAAAAATGAGCAGTTCTTC
CSASAHGLAGGRKNEQFF
>TRBJ2-2|TRBV6-5|-|-
TGTGCCAGCAGTTCTCGGACCCGTTCCGGGGAGCTGTTTTTT
CASSSRTRSGELFF
>TRBJ2-2|TRBV3-1|-|-
TGTGCCAGCAGCCAAGGAGGCACTAGGAACACCGGGGAGCTGTTTTTT
CASSQGGTRNTGELFF
>TRBJ2-1|TRBV20-1|-|-
TGCAGTGCTAGAGGAGCGAAGAGCTCCTACAATGAGCAGTTCTTC
CSARGAKSSYNEQFF
>TRBJ1-3|TRBV12-3/TRBV12-4|TRBD1|-
TGTGCCAGCAGTTTACCCGTCAACAGGGGCTCTGGAAACACCATATATTTT
CASSLPVNRGSGNTIYF
>TRBJ2-7|TRBV18|-|few
TGTGCCAGCCCAAGACCGCGGGACGACGCTCGCGAGCAGTACTTC
CASPRPRDDAREQYF
>TRBJ1-2|TRBV18|-|few
TGTGCCAGCTCATCTTCCTTCAGCCCTCTGGGGTATGGCTACACCTTC
CASSSSFSPLGYGYTF
>TRBJ2-1|TRBV7-9|-|many
TGTGCCAGCAGCTTAGGACCAAAGAGCGCTTCGGAGCAGTTCTTC
CASSLGPKSASEQFF
>TRBJ1-1|TRBV7-2|-|few
TGTGCCAGCAGCCCCACCCCCCGCGGGCAGATCACTGAAGCTTTCTTT
CASSPTPRGQITEAFF
>TRBJ2-7|TRBV20-1|-|-
TGCAGTACCCTCCCCTTTAATCCCGGGACAAGAGTTTACGAGCAGTACTTC
CSTLPFNPGTRVYEQYF
>TRBJ2-1|TRBV6-1|-|few
TGTGCCAGCAGTCCCGTGGGGTTGGGTGAGCAGTTCTTC
CASSPVGLGEQFF